The subject of this entry is one T cell receptor beta chain. Its target is unknown. The data derive from a study of cytomegalovirus exposure and HLA in healthy donors. Study results and caveats: Most likely, a cluster of highly shared sequence variants arose as a sequencing artifact. Cytomegalovirus status was reportedly diagnosed by the classifier with high sensitivity and specificity. What a later analysis showed was that several of the most significant clusters appeared linked to common viral pathogens.

The CDR3 is 14 residues long. V lost 5 bases to trimming and J lost 4 bases; unmatched junction nucleotides: 6. CDR1 and CDR2 from the germline V gene are MNHEY and SMNVEV (reference sequence). 13 Jbeta primers and 60 Vbeta primers were used for the PCR. Only in-frame clones appear in the TCRdb table, and some are missing; sequencing was by immunoSEQ multiplex PCR. The data contain about 180,000 clones, roughly 80% of them singletons. This TCR was sampled from a man aged 40-49 years in good health and CMV-seronegative. The chain links TRBV27 to TRBJ2-3; 7 nucleotides align to TRBD1. Source material: PBMCs. CDR3 sequence: CASSIRQGSDTQYF. For the CDR3, the DNA is TGTGCCAGCAGTATCAGACAGGGTTCAGATACGCAGTATTTT.